The 32 T cell receptor beta chains in this list originate from one sample, sequenced in a study of beta chain features in type 1 diabetes (dated by TCRdb to 2016 to 2018). The full study reports these points: A moderate but significant shortening of TCRB CDR3 length was observed in type 1 diabetes patients in all four CD4+ subsets.

Their cognate antigens are unknown. The method behind the library was the immunoSEQ multiplex PCR assay. The entire amount of isolated RNA was reverse transcribed using the High Capacity cDNA Reverse Transcription Kit, so the sequenced TCRB transcripts were expressed ones. The table was pulled from immuneACCESS by TCRdb, which kept in-frame rearrangements only. Such tables lose some clones; where checked, under half of the loss comes from unresolved V genes, and the rest has no known cause. The sample table shows about 740,000 clones, and 10% to 15% are seen once. The ten largest account for approximately 0.022% of the sample. Specimen: naive CD4+ T cells from blood. The sample's cell subset or site, from its label and the paper: true naive CD4+ T cells. These receptors came from a man aged 18 to 29 with type 1 diabetes.

For this clone: The same CDR3 is also encoded by other DNA sequences in this sample. The chain links TRBV6-5 to TRBJ1-1; D uncertain. The length of the CDR3 is 14 residues. Trimming left V 0 bases short and J 2 bases short, with 7 bases between. CDR1 and CDR2 (germline): MNHEY, SVGAGI. CDR3: CASSYSRGNTEAFF. The CDR3 DNA reads TGTGCCAGCAGTTACTCTCGGGGAAACACTGAAGCTTTCTTT.

This rearrangement joins TRBV9 to TRBJ1-2; no firm D call. Germline CDR1 reads SGDLS; CDR2 reads YYNGEE. V lost 0 bases and J 3 bases, leaving 9 bases between the germline ends. CDR3 length: 14 amino acids. CDR3 coding DNA: TGTGCCAGCAGCGTAGCGGGCGGGGACTATGGCTACACCTTC. It translates to CASSVAGGDYGYTF.

This clone has a handful of counts. The CDR3 loop reads CASSLGGPTGELFF. DNA for the CDR3: TGCGCCAGCAGCTTGGGAGGGCCCACCGGGGAGCTGTTTTTT. J is TRBJ2-2 and V is TRBV5-1; tentative D call: TRBD2 (5 bases). Trimming cost V 0 bases and J 4 bases, with 7 bases left between them. From germline, CDR1 is SGHRS and CDR2 YFSETQ. This CDR3 has 14 amino acids.

The chain combines TRBV30 with TRBJ2-1; 13 bases are shared with TRBD2. J lost 3 bases, V lost 7 bases, and 6 bases had no gene match. The germline CDR1 and CDR2 sequences are GTSNPN and SVGIG (reference sequence). This CDR3 spans 15 amino acids. The CDR3 DNA sequence: TGTGCCTTCGGACTAGCGGGGGTAAACTACAATGAGCAGTTCTTC. Its protein is CAFGLAGVNYNEQFF.

V gene TRBV4-1 combines with J gene TRBJ2-5; tentatively, D is TRBD1 (6 bases). V was pared by 8 bases and J by 5 bases, with 9 bases between. The CDR3 runs to 11 residues. The germline V gene has CDR1 MGHRA and CDR2 YSYEKL. The CDR3 coding sequence is TGCGCCAGCCCAAGGGGGGAGACCCAGTACTTC. Translation gives CASPRGETQYF.

The chain joins TRBV7-9 to TRBJ1-4, with 10 bases identical to TRBD1. The trim removed 6 bases at V and 6 bases at J, leaving 4 bases unmatched. Per germline, CDR1 SEHNR and CDR2 FQNEAQ (reference sequence). CDR3 length: 14 amino acids. The CDR3 loop is CASSRGQGHEKLFF. The CDR3 nucleotides read TGTGCCAGCAGTAGGGGACAGGGGCATGAAAAACTGTTTTTT.

This clone was observed a few times. The rearrangement uses TRBV7-2 and TRBJ1-5; 8 bases align to TRBD1. The J segment lost 9 bases and the V segment lost 4 bases, leaving 8 bases of the junction unmatched. The CDR3 consists of 14 residues. CDR1 is SGHTA, CDR2 FQGNSA, per germline. CDR3 region: CASSSKTGATPQHF. The CDR3 DNA sequence: TGTGCCAGCAGCTCGAAGACAGGGGCGACGCCCCAGCATTTT.

The chain joins TRBV10-3 to TRBJ1-5, with TRBD1 matching 9 bases. V was pared by 6 bases and J by 6 bases, with 9 bases of the junction left unmatched. There are 15 residues in the CDR3. In germline, CDR1 is ENHRY, CDR2 SYGVKD. The CDR3 sequence: CAISPAGQGGQPQHF. CDR3 sequence (DNA): TGTGCCATCAGCCCTGCGGGACAGGGAGGTCAGCCCCAGCATTTT.

This clone was recorded a few times. Other DNA sequences from this sample encode an identical CDR3 as well. The chain recombines TRBV6-4 with TRBJ2-3; D might be TRBD1 (5 bases). V lost 2 bases, J lost 6 bases, and 9 bases lay in between. The CDR3 has 13 residues. The germline V gene has CDR1 MRHNA and CDR2 SNTAGT. The CDR3 reads CASSDQGTDTQYF. CDR3 bases: TGTGCCAGCAGTGACCAGGGAACGGATACGCAGTATTTT.

The genes are TRBV7-3 and TRBJ2-1; perhaps TRBD2 as D (5 bases). Trimming removed 6 bases at V and 0 bases at J, with 12 bases between. Per the germline V gene, CDR1 is SGHTA and CDR2 is FQGTGA. The CDR3 length is 15 residues. The CDR3 bases are TGTGCCAGCAGACCGTCCGGGAACTCCTACAATGAGCAGTTCTTC. Its protein is CASRPSGNSYNEQFF.

This clone was found a few times. This sequence joins TRBV6-5 and TRBJ2-7; 9 bases are a match to TRBD1. V was pared by 4 bases and J by 4 bases, with 8 bases of the junction left unmatched. The CDR3 covers 15 residues. From germline, CDR1 is MNHEY and CDR2 SVGAGI. The CDR3 DNA sequence: TGTGCCAGCAGTTCACCCGGGACAGGGCGATACGAGCAGTACTTC. Amino acids: CASSSPGTGRYEQYF.

The chain is built from TRBV28 and TRBJ1-5; D not resolved. The CDR3 is 14 amino acids. CDR1 and CDR2 from the germline V gene are MDHEN and SYDVKM. Trimming took off 2 bases at V and 4 bases at J, with 9 bases between the two ends. The CDR3 loop reads CASSLIQNNQPQHF. Written as DNA, the CDR3 is TGTGCCAGCAGTTTAATACAGAATAATCAGCCCCAGCATTTT.

The DNA of the CDR3 is TGTGCCAGCAGCTTGGGGGACTCTTATGGCTACACCTTC. It specifies CASSLGDSYGYTF. The chain links TRBV5-4 to TRBJ1-2, with D possibly TRBD1 on 5 matching bases. Trimming removed 0 bases from V and 5 bases from J, with 8 bases in between. Germline CDR1 and CDR2: SGHNT and YYREEE (reference sequence). The CDR3 is made up of 13 amino acids.

Remarks on this clone: Other nucleotide sequences from this sample produce the same CDR3. The V gene is TRBV30, the J gene TRBJ1-2; a weak D match, TRBD1 (5 bases). Trimming shortened V by 0 bases and J by 0 bases, and 8 bases separated the two germline ends. The CDR3 spans 14 residues. Looked up from germline, CDR1 is GTSNPN and CDR2 is SVGIG (reference sequence). In DNA form, the CDR3 reads TGTGCCTGGAGTGTCCAGGGTGCTAACTATGGCTACACCTTC. This translates into CAWSVQGANYGYTF. The full variable domain, in which reference TRBV30 and TRBJ1-2 provide the parts outside the CDR3, is SQTIHQWPATLVQPVGSPLSLECTVEGTSNPNLYWYRQAAGRGLQLLFYSVGIGQISSEVPQNLSASRPQDRQFILSSKKLLLSDSGFYLCAWSVQGANYGYTFGSGTRLTVV.

V usage is TRBV29-1 and J usage is TRBJ2-7, with 7 bases aligning to TRBD1. The CDR3 has 12 amino acids. J gave up 6 bases and V 6 bases, and 8 bases lay outside the gene matches. Germline assignment: CDR1 SQVTM and CDR2 ANQGSEA. The CDR3 region is CSVGLTGIEQYF. The CDR3 nucleotides are TGCAGCGTCGGTTTGACAGGGATCGAGCAGTACTTC.

This clone was counted between two and nine times. V is TRBV29-1 and J is TRBJ2-7, with TRBD1 identical over 9 bases. V trimming: 3 bases; J trimming: 7 bases; junction bases outside the gene matches: 7. Germline-derived CDR1 and CDR2 are SQVTM and ANQGSEA. This CDR3 has 13 residues. The CDR3 nucleotides read TGCAGCGTTGAGGAGACAGGGGGACAAGAGCAGTACTTC. Its protein is CSVEETGGQEQYF.

There are a few counts of this clone. The chain has TRBV23-1 and TRBJ1-3; a possible D gene is TRBD1 (5 bases). TRBV23-1 is an open reading frame whose function is uncertain. This CDR3 contains 17 residues. The germline V and J ends were trimmed by 4 bases and 0 bases, with 16 bases remaining between them. The CDR3: CASSRSGDEHSGNTIYF. In DNA, the CDR3 is TGCGCCAGCAGTCGGTCGGGGGACGAGCACTCTGGAAACACCATATATTTT.

This clone was picked up a small number of times. The gene calls are TRBV11-1 and TRBJ2-5; D unresolved. The ends were cut back, 1 base at V and 5 bases at J, with 14 bases in the middle. This CDR3 has 15 amino acids. The V gene's germline CDR1 is SGHAT and CDR2 FQDESV (reference sequence). In DNA, the CDR3 is TGTGCCAGCAGCTTAGGCATCTTCGGCCGGGAGACCCAGTACTTC. This translates into CASSLGIFGRETQYF.

The chain has TRBV7-6 and TRBJ1-2; 8 positions match TRBD1. Germline assignment: CDR1 SGHVS and CDR2 FNYEAQ. The V gene end was trimmed by 5 bases and the J gene end by 6 bases; junction bases not matched to a gene: 5. The CDR3 length is 13 residues. CDR3 loop: CASSVTGGNGYTF. CDR3 nucleotides: TGTGCCAGCAGCGTAACAGGGGGAAATGGCTACACCTTC.

The chain uses TRBV5-6 and TRBJ1-1; weak D call: TRBD1 (6 bases). Germline V gene sequence: CDR1 SGHDT, CDR2 YYEEEE. CDR3 size: 15 residues. Trimming removed 4 bases from V and 6 bases from J, with 19 bases in between. The chain's CDR3 is CASSAGQPGYPEAFF. CDR3 DNA: TGTGCCAGCAGCGCTGGACAGCCCGGCTATCCTGAAGCTTTCTTT.

This clone was seen more than once but under ten times. The J gene is TRBJ1-6, the V gene TRBV5-1, with 9 bases identical to TRBD1. CDR1 and CDR2 (germline): SGHRS, YFSETQ. The J segment lost 9 bases and the V segment lost 6 bases, leaving 7 bases of the junction unmatched. The CDR3 loop spans 14 amino acids. CDR3 sequence (DNA): TGCGCCAGCACCCCGGGACAGGGAGGTTCACCCCTCCACTTT. It specifies CASTPGQGGSPLHF.

The V call is TRBV12-5, the J call TRBJ1-1; D not resolved. CDR3 length: 12 residues. CDR1 is LGHNT and CDR2 is FRNRAP in the germline V gene. With 1 base removed from V and 3 bases from J, the gap between germline ends came to 3 bases. The CDR3 bases are TGTGCTAGTGGTTTGGGACACACTGAAGCTTTCTTT. Encoded protein: CASGLGHTEAFF.

The table lists this clone with a few counts. For the CDR3, the DNA is TGTGCCAGCTCACCAATGGACATAGAGAGCATTCAGTACTTC. The encoded protein is CASSPMDIESIQYF. The chain joins TRBV18 to TRBJ2-4; weak D call: TRBD1 (5 bases). Germline V gives CDR1 KGHSH, CDR2 LQKENI. Trimming shortened V by 2 bases and J by 9 bases, and 14 bases separated the two germline ends. CDR3 size: 14 residues.

This clone showed up just a few times. The rearrangement joins TRBV12-5 to TRBJ1-1; unclear D gene. Germline V gene data show CDR1 as LGHNT and CDR2 as FRNRAP. The V gene lost 0 bases and the J gene lost 11 bases, with 7 bases spanning the gap. The CDR3 spans 11 residues. Here the CDR3 reads CASGLVNRAFF. DNA for the CDR3: TGTGCTAGTGGTTTGGTAAACCGTGCTTTCTTT.

This clone was picked up a small number of times. The chain joins TRBV15 to TRBJ1-5; D is ambiguous. Trimming removed 0 bases at V and 5 bases at J, with 14 bases between. Per the germline V gene, CDR1 is LNHNV and CDR2 is YYDKDF (reference sequence). The CDR3 runs to 16 residues. The CDR3 reads CATSRDGTYHDQPQHF. The DNA of the CDR3 is TGTGCCACCAGCAGAGATGGAACATATCACGATCAGCCCCAGCATTTT. Full variable domain (remainder filled in from reference TRBV15 and TRBJ1-5): DAMVIQNPRYQVTQFGKPVTLSCSQTLNHNVMYWYQQKSSQAPKLLFHYYDKDFNNEADTPDNFQSRRPNTSFCFLDIRSPGLGDTAMYLCATSRDGTYHDQPQHFGDGTRLSIL.

The rearrangement links TRBV10-3 to TRBJ1-4, with 9 bases that match TRBD1. CDR3 size: 14 residues. Trimming took 3 bases from V and 8 from J; bases not matched to a gene: 4. Germline V CDR1 and CDR2: ENHRY, SYGVKD. The DNA of the CDR3 is TGTGCCATCAGTGACCGGACAGGGGAGGAAAAACTGTTTTTT. Encoded protein: CAISDRTGEEKLFF.

This clone was seen only a few times. V is TRBV27 and J is TRBJ2-2; D uncertain. Germline V gene lookup returns CDR1 MNHEY and CDR2 SMNVEV (reference sequence). V was clipped by 5 bases and J by 6 bases, with 7 bases between them. The CDR3 spans 12 residues. The CDR3 sequence: CASSPRPGELFF. The DNA for the CDR3 is TGTGCCAGCAGTCCCCGACCCGGGGAGCTGTTTTTT.

This clone was picked up a small number of times. The V gene is TRBV6-5, the J gene TRBJ2-1, with D uncertain. Germline loops: CDR1 MNHEY, CDR2 SVGAGI. The V and J ends lost 2 bases and 0 bases respectively, with 11 bases between them. The CDR3 covers 16 residues. The CDR3 protein is CASSYRAASSYNEQFF. The DNA for the CDR3 is TGTGCCAGCAGTTACCGGGCAGCCAGCTCCTACAATGAGCAGTTCTTC.

This clone was observed a few times. A read error may account for a junction end that differs from germline. The CDR3 DNA sequence: TGCAGCGTTGAAGCTTTGGGGGGACAGGGGTCCTTC. Its translation: CSVEALGGQGSF. V gene TRBV29-1 combines with J gene TRBJ2-7; 10 bases are shared with TRBD1. Germline V gives CDR1 SQVTM, CDR2 ANQGSEA. There are 12 residues in the CDR3.

CDR3 loop: CASSQLVREKLFF. The CDR3, as DNA: TGCGCCAGCAGCCAATTGGTTCGTGAAAAACTGTTTTTT. The chain carries TRBV4-1 and TRBJ1-4; D uncertain. V lost 2 bases, J lost 7 bases, and 8 bases lay in between. The CDR3 runs 13 residues. CDR1 and CDR2 (germline): MGHRA, YSYEKL.

The chain combines TRBV6-5 with TRBJ2-1, with 7 bases matching TRBD1. Unmatched junction bases numbered 4, after V lost 0 bases and J lost 2 bases. There are 16 residues in the CDR3. In germline, CDR1 is MNHEY, CDR2 SVGAGI. This CDR3 reads CASSYSGTATYNEQFF. CDR3 DNA: TGTGCCAGCAGTTACTCCGGGACAGCGACCTACAATGAGCAGTTCTTC.

This clone was observed a few times. The gene calls are TRBV28 and TRBJ2-7; a possible D gene is TRBD2 (6 bases). The ends were cut back, 3 bases at V and 7 bases at J, with 10 bases in the middle. Germline V CDR1 and CDR2: MDHEN, SYDVKM. There are 12 residues in the CDR3. The CDR3 spells CASSFRAGEQYF. The CDR3 DNA reads TGTGCCAGCAGTTTCAGGGCGGGGGAGCAGTACTTC.